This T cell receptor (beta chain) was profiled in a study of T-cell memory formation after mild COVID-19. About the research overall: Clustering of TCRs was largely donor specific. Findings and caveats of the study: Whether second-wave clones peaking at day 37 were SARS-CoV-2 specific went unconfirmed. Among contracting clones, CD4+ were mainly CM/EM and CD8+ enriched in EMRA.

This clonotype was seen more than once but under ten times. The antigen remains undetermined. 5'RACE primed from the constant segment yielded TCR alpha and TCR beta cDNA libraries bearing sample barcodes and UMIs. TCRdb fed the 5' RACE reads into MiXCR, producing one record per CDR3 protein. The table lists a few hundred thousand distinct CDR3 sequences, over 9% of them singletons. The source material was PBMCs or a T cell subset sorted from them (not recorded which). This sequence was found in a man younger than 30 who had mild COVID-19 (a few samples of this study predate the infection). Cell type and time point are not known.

The CDR3 coding sequence is TGTGCCAGCAGCTCCCCCAGGGAGAGACAGGGGGTTTGGCAGCCCCAGCATTTT. It is translated as CASSSPRERQGVWQPQHF. The chain uses TRBV4-2 and TRBJ1-5; 9 bases are shared with TRBD1. The V gene end was trimmed by 5 bases and the J gene end by 7 bases; junction bases not matched to a gene: 18. This CDR3 has 18 amino acids. Looked up from germline, CDR1 is LGHNA and CDR2 is YNFKEQ.